This T cell receptor (beta chain) was retrieved from a study of shared clonotypes between healthy human individuals. Findings and limits, study-wide: Naive subsets generally exceeded memory subsets in estimated richness. Sequencing of the sorted subsets was shown by rarefaction to be incomplete despite large depth.

Data came from immunoSEQ multiplex PCR; TCRdb stores just in-frame clones and leaves some out. The repertoire holds about 2.4 million clones, with approximately 94% as singletons. CD4+ cell separation produced CD45RA+ naive and CD45RA-negative memory subsets. CDR3 length equals 12 residues. The germline V and J ends were trimmed by 3 bases and 8 bases, with 10 bases remaining between them. CDR1 and CDR2 from the germline V gene are LNHDA and SQIVND (reference sequence). Notes on this clone: Its antigen is still unknown. Other nucleotide sequences from this sample produce the same CDR3.

The receptor was isolated from a man aged 18 to 30 in good health. Some clones in this sample may be carry-over from other donors' samples. The sequencing input was naive CD4+ T cells from PBMCs. Specified subset: CD45RA+ positively selected. This rearrangement joins TRBV19 to TRBJ1-2; D unclear. The DNA for the CDR3 is TGTGCCAGTAGTATTGGCCCATGGGGCTACACCTTC. It is translated as CASSIGPWGYTF.